These T cell receptor beta chains were read from a single sample in a study of T-cell memory formation after mild COVID-19. From the 5' RACE reads, TCRdb called clonotypes with MiXCR, one entry per CDR3 protein. The profile covers about 350,000 distinct CDR3 sequences, with roughly an eighth appearing a single time and about 22% taken by the ten largest. Sequenced sample: PBMCs or a T cell subset sorted from them (not recorded which). The receptors derive from a man between 18 and 35 years old who had mild COVID-19 (a few samples of this study predate the infection). Cell type and time point are not known. Both conserved end residues are part of each CDR3. The D gene is left open where the match is weak. Size is stated for part of the rows, as once, few or many counts, or as a class when the clone is expanded.

D gene | clone size | J gene | V gene | CDR3 protein | CDR3 DNA
NA | few | TRBJ2-3 | TRBV24-1 | CATSEASTDTQYF | TGTGCCACCAGTGAAGCTAGCACAGATACGCAGTATTTT
NA | NA | TRBJ2-2 | TRBV6-6 | CASKRGTGELFF | TGTGCCAGCAAGAGAGGCACCGGGGAGCTGTTTTTT
NA | NA | TRBJ2-1 | TRBV7-2 | CASSFQGGPYNEQFF | TGTGCCAGCAGTTTTCAGGGGGGACCCTACAATGAGCAGTTCTTC
NA | few | TRBJ1-6 | TRBV12-3/TRBV12-4 | CASSLGGRSPLHF | TGTGCCAGCAGTTTGGGGGGAAGGTCACCCCTCCACTTT
TRBD1 | few | TRBJ1-2 | TRBV6-1 | CASSEAARGYGYTF | TGTGCCAGCAGTGAAGCAGCCAGGGGGTATGGCTACACCTTC
NA | few | TRBJ2-1 | TRBV6-2/TRBV6-3 | CASSYPRGSYNEQFF | TGTGCCAGCAGTTATCCGCGTGGCTCCTACAATGAGCAGTTCTTC
TRBD1 | many | TRBJ2-3 | TRBV11-2 | CASSPGQVPPTTQYF | TGTGCCAGCAGCCCAGGACAGGTCCCGCCGACGACGCAGTATTTT
TRBD2 | NA | TRBJ2-3 | TRBV7-2 | CASSVLAGGPTDTQYF | TGTGCCAGCAGCGTCCTAGCGGGGGGCCCCACAGATACGCAGTATTTT
TRBD1 | NA | TRBJ1-2 | TRBV5-4 | CASSERQGYYGYTF | TGTGCCAGCAGCGAGAGACAGGGGTACTATGGCTACACCTTC
TRBD1 | few | TRBJ1-3 | TRBV5-1 | CASSLGLRGPSGNTIYF | TGCGCCAGCAGCTTGGGGCTCAGGGGGCCCTCTGGAAACACCATATATTTT
NA | NA | TRBJ1-2 | TRBV9 | CASRATGPAVGYTF | TGTGCCAGCAGAGCGACAGGTCCGGCTGTAGGCTACACCTTC
TRBD2 | NA | TRBJ2-3 | TRBV10-2 | CASSESDGGAIDTQYF | TGCGCCAGCAGTGAGTCGGACGGGGGGGCCATAGATACGCAGTATTTT
NA | few | TRBJ2-3 | TRBV5-1 | CASSLGSALPADTQYF | TGCGCCAGCAGCTTGGGATCGGCCCTCCCCGCAGATACGCAGTATTTT
TRBD1 | once | TRBJ2-1 | TRBV6-2/TRBV6-3 | CASSYSVFGDRSYNEQFF | TGTGCCAGCAGTTACTCTGTTTTCGGGGACAGGTCCTACAATGAGCAGTTCTTC
NA | NA | TRBJ2-3 | TRBV7-6 | CASSPLVGGTQYF | TGTGCCAGCAGCCCCCTCGTGGGGGGTACGCAGTATTTT
NA | NA | TRBJ2-7 | TRBV18 | CASSPSLARPYEQYF | TGTGCCAGCTCCCCCTCCCTGGCCCGGCCCTACGAGCAGTACTTC
NA | NA | TRBJ2-2 | TRBV12-3/TRBV12-4 | CASSVSVGSGELFF | TGTGCCAGCAGTGTGTCAGTGGGATCCGGGGAGCTGTTTTTT
TRBD2 | NA | TRBJ2-1 | TRBV18 | CASSRSRSGGNEQFF | TGTGCCAGCTCACGCAGTCGTTCGGGGGGCAATGAGCAGTTCTTC
TRBD2 | many | TRBJ2-1 | TRBV5-4 | CASSSQTGGAYNEQFF | TGTGCCAGCAGCTCCCAAACCGGGGGGGCTTACAATGAGCAGTTCTTC
TRBD1 | many | TRBJ2-7 | TRBV7-8 | CASSLALETGGYEQYF | TGTGCCAGCAGCTTAGCGCTGGAGACAGGGGGCTACGAGCAGTACTTC
NA | NA | TRBJ2-2 | TRBV19 | CASRMAVDTGELFF | TGTGCCAGTAGAATGGCAGTCGACACCGGGGAGCTGTTTTTT
NA | NA | TRBJ1-2 | TRBV15 | CATSRDSYYGYTF | TGTGCCACCAGCAGAGATTCGTACTATGGCTACACCTTC
NA | few | TRBJ2-1 | TRBV7-3 | CASSSGTENEQFF | TGTGCCAGCAGCTCCGGGACGGAGAATGAGCAGTTCTTC
NA | NA | TRBJ2-5 | TRBV12-3/TRBV12-4 | CASSTQQGETQYF | TGTGCCAGCAGCACCCAACAAGGGGAGACCCAGTACTTC
NA | few | TRBJ1-5 | TRBV20-1 | CSGQDYSNQPQHF | TGCAGCGGGCAGGACTATAGCAATCAGCCCCAGCATTTT
NA | NA | TRBJ2-2 | TRBV7-2 | CASSLQRVNTGELFF | TGTGCCAGCAGCTTACAGAGGGTAAACACCGGGGAGCTGTTTTTT
NA | NA | TRBJ1-1 | TRBV6-4 | CASSDFGGTEAFF | TGTGCCAGCAGTGACTTCGGGGGGACTGAAGCTTTCTTT
NA | NA | TRBJ1-1 | TRBV4-1 | CASSQVRGQAFF | TGCGCCAGCAGCCAAGTAAGGGGTCAGGCTTTCTTT
TRBD1 | NA | TRBJ2-1 | TRBV7-2 | CASSLARTGAYNEQFF | TGTGCCAGCAGCTTAGCCCGGACAGGGGCCTACAATGAGCAGTTCTTC
NA | NA | TRBJ2-3 | TRBV29-1 | CSVVKSGTDTQYF | TGCAGCGTTGTAAAGTCTGGAACAGATACGCAGTATTTT
NA | NA | TRBJ1-1 | TRBV12-3/TRBV12-4 | CASSLVESTEAFF | TGTGCCAGCAGTTTAGTCGAAAGCACTGAAGCTTTCTTT
NA | NA | TRBJ2-3 | TRBV20-1 | CSATRAGLIDTQYF | TGCAGTGCTACTAGGGCGGGATTGATAGATACGCAGTATTTT
NA | many | TRBJ1-1 | TRBV7-9 | CASSLRGAEAFF | TGTGCCAGCAGCTTACGGGGCGCTGAAGCTTTCTTT
NA | few | TRBJ2-2 | TRBV11-3 | CASSLDTLRGSGELFF | TGTGCCAGCAGCTTAGATACCCTGAGGGGTTCCGGGGAGCTGTTTTTT
TRBD2 | few | TRBJ2-2 | TRBV7-9 | CASTPSGGFTGELFF | TGTGCCAGCACCCCTAGCGGGGGGTTCACCGGGGAGCTGTTTTTT
NA | many | TRBJ2-3 | TRBV7-9 | CASSAQGYF | TGTGCCAGCAGCGCACAAGGGTATTTT
NA | few | TRBJ2-7 | TRBV7-2 | CASSFLGGSYEQYF | TGTGCCAGCAGCTTCTTGGGGGGCTCCTACGAGCAGTACTTC
TRBD1 | NA | TRBJ2-3 | TRBV27 | CASSPLDRGLSGDTQYF | TGTGCCAGCAGTCCCCTGGACAGGGGGCTGAGTGGTGATACGCAGTATTTT
NA | few | TRBJ1-5 | TRBV6-6 | CASSSQPQHF | TGTGCCAGCAGCAGTCAGCCCCAGCATTTT
NA | few | TRBJ1-1 | TRBV24-1 | CATSGVGPRSNTEAFF | TGTGCCACCAGTGGGGTAGGGCCCCGTTCGAACACTGAAGCTTTCTTT
NA | few | TRBJ1-2 | TRBV7-3 | CASSYQGYGYTF | TGTGCCAGCAGCTATCAGGGATATGGCTACACCTTC
NA | NA | TRBJ2-3 | TRBV5-1 | CASSLFRRNTDTQYF | TGCGCCAGCAGCTTGTTCCGGCGGAACACAGATACGCAGTATTTT
NA | NA | TRBJ2-7 | TRBV20-1 | CSARDRKIQTKEQYF | TGCAGTGCTAGAGATCGAAAGATCCAAACTAAAGAGCAGTACTTC
TRBD1 | many | TRBJ2-1 | TRBV27 | CASGDRGGYNEQFF | TGTGCCAGCGGGGACAGGGGGGGCTACAATGAGCAGTTCTTC
NA | few | TRBJ2-5 | TRBV30 | CAWRAGNAETQYF | TGTGCCTGGAGGGCTGGTAATGCGGAGACCCAGTACTTC
NA | NA | TRBJ1-1 | TRBV6-6 | CASSPRAARDPEAFF | TGTGCCAGCAGTCCCAGGGCCGCTCGGGACCCTGAAGCTTTCTTT
NA | NA | TRBJ2-1 | TRBV27 | CASSLILGNEQFF | TGTGCCAGCAGTTTAATACTCGGCAATGAGCAGTTCTTC
NA | few | TRBJ2-1 | TRBV29-1 | CSVGGADYNEQFF | TGCAGCGTTGGGGGTGCCGACTACAATGAGCAGTTCTTC
TRBD2 | many | TRBJ2-7 | TRBV20-1 | CSAGRVGYEQYF | TGCAGTGCGGGGAGGGTTGGGTACGAGCAGTACTTC
TRBD1 | few | TRBJ2-3 | TRBV29-1 | CSVERGRRTDTQYF | TGCAGCGTTGAAAGGGGGCGCCGCACAGATACGCAGTATTTT
NA | NA | TRBJ2-3 | TRBV24-1 | CATSGTAGTQYF | TGTGCCACCAGTGGAACAGCCGGGACGCAGTATTTT
NA | few | TRBJ2-3 | TRBV7-2 | CASSRIALRDTQYF | TGTGCCAGCAGCCGAATAGCACTCAGAGATACGCAGTATTTT
NA | NA | TRBJ2-3 | TRBV12-3/TRBV12-4 | CASSARPTSPDTKYF | TGTGCCAGCAGCGCCAGACCCACTAGCCCAGATACGAAGTATTTT
NA | NA | TRBJ1-1 | TRBV11-2 | CASSSTWGTVNTEAFF | TGTGCCAGCAGCTCAACATGGGGGACGGTGAACACTGAAGCTTTCTTT
NA | NA | TRBJ1-4 | TRBV18 | CASSPRTPATNEKLFF | TGTGCCAGCTCACCCCGGACTCCTGCAACTAATGAAAAACTGTTTTTT
TRBD2 | few | TRBJ2-3 | TRBV9 | CASSAGLAGGYTQYF | TGTGCCAGCAGCGCCGGACTAGCGGGGGGATATACGCAGTATTTT
NA | many | TRBJ1-2 | TRBV28 | CASSLDGNSLYGYTF | TGTGCCAGCAGTTTAGATGGAAACAGCCTCTATGGCTACACCTTC
TRBD1 | few | TRBJ2-1 | TRBV9 | CASTRHGGTGTFNEQFF | TGTGCCAGCACAAGACACGGCGGGACAGGAACATTCAATGAGCAGTTCTTC
NA | many | TRBJ2-7 | TRBV13 | CASSLVIRDEQYF | TGTGCCAGCAGCTTAGTGATAAGGGACGAGCAGTACTTC